This paragraph covers one T cell receptor beta chain sequence. Its antigen is unidentified. The source of the sample is a study of graft-versus-host responses after intestinal transplantation. CDR3 length equals 13 residues. The germline gives CDR1 MGHDK, CDR2 SYGVNS. The V end lost 2 bases, the J end lost 8 bases, and 12 bases lay between the germline ends. This table comes from immunoSEQ multiplex PCR, and its TCRdb copy is limited to in-frame clones, with some not included. The sample includes just under 85,000 clones, less than 95% of them seen just once. The source of this sequence is a human donor who was the organ donor for an intestinal transplant. V and J are TRBV25-1 and TRBJ1-1; D perhaps matches TRBD1 (5 bases). The material was unstimulated CD8+ T cells sorted from spleen or lymph node cells, obtained before transplant. CDR3 protein: CASSELAGPEAFF. The CDR3, as DNA: TGTGCCAGCAGTGAACTGGCGGGGCCAGAAGCTTTCTTT.